The rows below give T cell receptor beta chains drawn from one sample of a study of blood T cell repertoires in COVID-19. Produced via immunoSEQ multiplex PCR; TCRdb's table is partial and in-frame only. There are 250,000 to 400,000 clones in the sample; over 85% occur only once, and 2.6% lies in the top ten. The sample taken for sequencing was PBMCs or T cells enriched from blood (not recorded which). The receptors derive from a man between 60 and 75 years old who had recovered from COVID-19. Each CDR3 is given with its conserved first and last residue. D genes are given only for firm matches. Size values are once, few and many counts, or a class for expanded clones, and some rows have none.

cdr3_aa: CASRPPGGMGGYTF; cdr3_nt: TGTGCCAGCAGACCTCCGGGGGGGATGGGTGGCTACACCTTC; clone_size: NA; j_call: TRBJ1-2; d_call: NA; v_call: TRBV6-5
cdr3_aa: CASSQISVLPPYEQYF; cdr3_nt: TGCGCCAGCAGCCAAATTTCTGTCCTACCCCCCTACGAGCAGTACTTC; clone_size: NA; j_call: TRBJ2-7; d_call: NA; v_call: TRBV4-1
cdr3_aa: CASTRGADTQYF; cdr3_nt: TGTGCCAGCACCCGGGGGGCAGATACGCAGTATTTT; clone_size: once; j_call: TRBJ2-3; d_call: TRBD2; v_call: TRBV6-6
cdr3_aa: CASKGQGGNTEAFF; cdr3_nt: TGTGCCAGCAAGGGACAGGGGGGGAACACTGAAGCTTTCTTT; clone_size: NA; j_call: TRBJ1-1; d_call: TRBD1; v_call: TRBV2
cdr3_aa: CASSLAGGAGNSPLHF; cdr3_nt: TGTGCCAGCAGCTTGGCGGGGGGCGCGGGTAATTCACCCCTCCACTTT; clone_size: NA; j_call: TRBJ1-6; d_call: NA; v_call: TRBV5-4
cdr3_aa: CASSTLGSSYEQYF; cdr3_nt: TGTGCCAGCAGTACACTAGGGAGCTCCTACGAGCAGTACTTC; clone_size: NA; j_call: TRBJ2-7; d_call: NA; v_call: TRBV6-1
cdr3_aa: CASSLAVQGSYNEQFF; cdr3_nt: TGTGCCAGCAGCTTAGCGGTTCAGGGAAGTTACAATGAGCAGTTCTTC; clone_size: NA; j_call: TRBJ2-1; d_call: NA; v_call: TRBV7-6
cdr3_aa: CASSLVRDRAYEQYF; cdr3_nt: TGTGCCAGCAGCTTAGTGCGGGACAGGGCCTACGAGCAGTACTTC; clone_size: NA; j_call: TRBJ2-7; d_call: TRBD1; v_call: TRBV7-8
cdr3_aa: CASSVPVRTRLYNEQFF; cdr3_nt: TGTGCCAGCAGTGTACCAGTTCGGACTAGGCTGTACAATGAGCAGTTCTTC; clone_size: NA; j_call: TRBJ2-1; d_call: TRBD2; v_call: TRBV6-2/TRBV6-3
cdr3_aa: CASSKTTGAVRETQYF; cdr3_nt: TGTGCCAGTAGTAAGACGACAGGGGCGGTTCGAGAGACCCAGTACTTC; clone_size: NA; j_call: TRBJ2-5; d_call: TRBD1; v_call: TRBV19
cdr3_aa: CAWSSPFKRTDTQYF; cdr3_nt: TGTGCCTGGAGTTCCCCTTTTAAGCGCACAGATACGCAGTATTTT; clone_size: NA; j_call: TRBJ2-3; d_call: NA; v_call: TRBV30
cdr3_aa: CASSPVPGAGNTIYF; cdr3_nt: TGTGCCAGCTCACCTGTTCCAGGCGCTGGAAACACCATATATTTT; clone_size: NA; j_call: TRBJ1-3; d_call: NA; v_call: TRBV18
cdr3_aa: CASTRDRVATNEKLFF; cdr3_nt: TGTGCCAGCACCCGGGACAGGGTTGCAACTAATGAAAAACTGTTTTTT; clone_size: NA; j_call: TRBJ1-4; d_call: TRBD1; v_call: TRBV2
cdr3_aa: CASSLQGADNQPQHF; cdr3_nt: TGTGCCAGCAGTCTTCAGGGGGCGGACAATCAGCCCCAGCATTTT; clone_size: NA; j_call: TRBJ1-5; d_call: TRBD1; v_call: TRBV6-6
cdr3_aa: CASSAGDTQYF; cdr3_nt: TGCGCCAGCAGTGCGGGAGATACGCAGTATTTT; clone_size: NA; j_call: TRBJ2-3; d_call: NA; v_call: TRBV10-2